This TCR beta chain was observed in a study of blood T cells in healthy people across ages. Primed by a sample-barcoded 5' primer and a J-beta primer mix, a second PCR proceeded for 7 to 11 cycles. In TCRdb, the 5' RACE reads were re-called with MiXCR into one record per CDR3 protein. The sample holds 910,000 or so distinct CDR3 sequences; roughly 50% are singletons and the top ten take 20% to 25%. The sample providers were healthy Caucasian people from Russia, aged about 6 to 90. Findings and limits, study-wide: CMV infection status of these donors was not known.

This clonotype was observed a few times. Its specificity is not known. This TCR was recovered from a woman aged 55-69 years in good health. Sequenced sample: blood.

CDR3 protein: CSASRVSRSGANVLTF. In nucleotides, the CDR3 is TGCAGTGCTAGCCGCGTCAGCCGCTCTGGGGCCAACGTCCTGACTTTC. This chain uses TRBV20-1 with TRBJ2-6; D is uncertain. The germline CDR1 and CDR2 sequences are DFQATT and SNEGSKA (reference sequence). This CDR3 is built from 16 residues. V lost 3 bases to trimming and J lost 0 bases, with 12 bases between them.